This TCR beta chain was found in a study of CD8 T cells in ankylosing spondylitis. Whole-study results and caveats: What seemed typical of ankylosing spondylitis blood was a TCR beta motif built from several highly homologous variants.

The CDR3 totals 15 residues. Trimming at V came to 4 bases and at J to 6 bases, leaving 2 bases not matched to a gene. CDR1 and CDR2 (germline): MNHEY, SMNVEV (reference sequence). Notes on this clonotype: Its antigen is undetermined.

TCRdb re-analysed the 5' RACE reads in MiXCR, keeping a single row per CDR3 protein. The sample shows about 130,000 distinct CDR3 sequences, about a sixth of them seen only once. The sequencing sample was made of blood, either unsorted or a sorted T cell fraction (not recorded which). The TCR sequence derives from a male donor with ankylosing spondylitis. V gene TRBV27 combines with J gene TRBJ2-2, with TRBD2 matching 13 bases. CDR3 protein: CASSSGTSGAGELFF. In DNA, the CDR3 is TGTGCCAGCAGTTCCGGGACTAGCGGGGCCGGGGAGCTGTTTTTT.